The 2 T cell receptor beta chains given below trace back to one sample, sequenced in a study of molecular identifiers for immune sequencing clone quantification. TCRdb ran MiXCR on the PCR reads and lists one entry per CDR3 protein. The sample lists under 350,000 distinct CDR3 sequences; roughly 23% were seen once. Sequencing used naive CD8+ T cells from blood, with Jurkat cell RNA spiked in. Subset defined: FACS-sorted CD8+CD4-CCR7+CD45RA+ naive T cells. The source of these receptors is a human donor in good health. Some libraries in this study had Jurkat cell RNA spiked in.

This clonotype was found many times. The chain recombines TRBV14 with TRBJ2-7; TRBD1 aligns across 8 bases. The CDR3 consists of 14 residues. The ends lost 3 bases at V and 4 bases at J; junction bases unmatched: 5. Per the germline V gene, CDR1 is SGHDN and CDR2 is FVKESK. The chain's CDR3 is CASSHSGGAYEQYF. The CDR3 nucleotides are TGTGCCAGCAGCCATTCAGGGGGCGCGTACGAGCAGTACTTC.

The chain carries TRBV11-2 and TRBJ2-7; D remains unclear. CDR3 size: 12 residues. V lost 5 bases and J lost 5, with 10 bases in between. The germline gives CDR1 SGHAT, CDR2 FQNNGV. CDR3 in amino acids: CASSPRQHEQYF. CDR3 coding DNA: TGTGCCAGCAGCCCCCGACAACACGAGCAGTACTTC.